The T cell receptor beta chain under discussion was sequenced for a study of cytomegalovirus exposure and HLA in healthy donors (TCRdb year 2017). Looking at the study overall: An earlier analysis of 587 of the donors reported under 300 Gb of sequence data and around 100 million unique TCR beta sequences obtained from approximately 180 million T cells. An early release covering approximately 600 HLA-typed donors comprised 250 to 350 gigabases of sequencing data and about 90 million unique TCR sequences. Among the roughly 400 genotyped donors, roughly 80% belonged to the genetic ancestry cluster associated with self-reported Caucasian donors. The aim of the study was to test whether cataloging public T cell receptors could identify signatures of past pathogen exposure. Using immunosequencing, the study profiled T cell repertoires from some 670 subjects and related those repertoires to cytomegalovirus serostatus. A separate validation cohort of over 95 different subjects was used in addition to the 666-subject first cohort. High-throughput TCR immunosequencing, statistical association of individual TCRs with disease status, and machine learning were combined to predict cytomegalovirus infection status. A later analysis re-examined previously published TCR beta repertoires from just over 650 donors and added high-resolution HLA genotyping to investigate patterns of TCR occurrence. Rather than using new phenotypic data, the later analysis identified candidate immune exposures from TCR beta sequences and from how often those sequences occurred across donors. To decide whether each TCR beta V gene segment behaved as functional or pseudogenic, an earlier analysis of some 600 of the donors relied on high-throughput TCR beta sequencing. Donor age, sex, ethnicity and CMV serostatus were compiled alongside the repertoire data. Genome-wide SNP genotypes for about 65% of the roughly 670 donors were used in a later genetic analysis, which treated that subset as a discovery cohort. Every discovery cohort repertoire had been produced on one sequencing platform. Class I and class II HLA loci were covered by the typing at four-digit resolution. Typing coverage differed by locus: A, B, C, DRB1 and DQB1 were typed in about 629-630 donors, DQA1 in about 550, DPA1 in 600 to 610, and DPB1 in roughly 470. Because of strong linkage in the cohort, five DR-DQ haplotypes were treated as single units for association and clustering. Among some 410 genotyped donors of the cohort, an average of roughly 240,000 unique TCR beta nucleotide sequences were sequenced per donor, roughly 18% of them non-productive. The paper's findings and limits, for the study overall: In a later analysis, TCR association rates were found to vary across HLA loci, with the most associated TCRs seen for DRB1 alleles and the fewest for HLA-C alleles. According to a later analysis, parvovirus B19, influenza, CMV and Epstein-Barr virus appeared linked to several top co-occurrence clusters. A few of the identified cytomegalovirus-associated TCR beta chains were confirmed in vitro to be specific for cytomegalovirus antigens. Immune exposure information for the cohort was limited to CMV serostatus. V-gene and J-gene trimming of TCR beta chains was associated with a missense DCLRE1C variant in a later genetic analysis, and the association was replicated in an independent cohort. In an earlier analysis of under 600 of the donors, most TCR beta V segments were observed in productive rearrangements about 87% or about 30% of the time, broadly matching IMGT annotations. Assigning TCR associations to individual alleles was difficult when HLA alleles, especially DR and DQ, strongly co-occurred. The earlier analysis of nearly 600 of the donors excluded approximately 15 rarely observed V segments, including chromosome 9 orphons, because counts were too low. A further reported finding was that TCR beta sequences accurately predicted the HLA-A and HLA-B alleles for most subjects in the first cohort. The presence/absence analyses assumed that sequencing depth was roughly uniform across donors, and that assumption may not be true. The authors suggested that the approach could potentially be extended to other disease states and immunological phenotypes. A later genetic analysis reported fewer N-insertions in productive TCRs among donors in an Asian-associated ancestry cluster than the roughly 620-donor mean. This cohort had only TCR beta chains sequenced, and the lack of alpha or paired-chain data limited which features could be detected. In a later analysis, HLA-associated TCR beta chains were found to be more clonally expanded and to have lower generation probabilities than equally common non-associated chains. Most TCR sequences were observed very rarely across donors, whereas some public TCRs were present in many individuals. A later analysis associated 15,000 or so TCR beta sequences with specific HLA alleles at a false discovery rate of 0.05. Linkage disequilibrium might explain the correlated functional status among segregating V segments, but an unknown experimental factor could not be ruled out. In both the original and validation cohorts, the classifier was reported to diagnose cytomegalovirus status with high specificity and sensitivity. In the study, roughly 160 TCR beta chains were listed as associated with cytomegalovirus. A group of highly shared sequence variants was considered likely to be a technical artifact of the sequencing pipeline. A later analysis found that most CMV-associated TCR beta chains appeared HLA-restricted, with HLA associations seemingly driven largely by CMV exposure. Because the 87-base-pair reads could not distinguish some IMGT-functional V segments, including TRBV6-2 and TRBV6-3, those segments were excluded. HLA typing was unavailable for some donors at each locus, so association tests used only the typed subset.

The CDR3 holds 14 amino acids from the cysteine to the phenylalanine. Only CDR3 DNA is held: 42 bases, read in frame from base 1. Relative to germline, V is 2 bases shorter and J is 3 bases shorter, with 11 bases between their ends. The germline V gene specifies MNHEY as CDR1 and SVGAGI as CDR2. The cohort was made up of roughly 670 healthy bone marrow donors. At the time of sampling, every cohort member was nominally healthy, though immune exposures that went unrecorded were likely present. The donor tested CMV seropositive, placing the donor among the 289 seropositive members of the cohort. Every donor gave a peripheral blood sample, and the peripheral blood mononuclear cells from that sample were used for TCR beta sequencing. Genomic DNA extraction from the blood cell samples was performed with the Qiagen DNeasy Blood Extraction Kit. The sample holds one count of this clone. It lacks a known antigen. Base-call qualities are not available, and no considerably larger clone is one nucleotide away.

The library was built by means of the immunoSEQ multiplex PCR assay. A mixture of 60 forward primers for TCR Vbeta segments and 13 reverse primers for TCR Jbeta segments was used in the multiplex PCR. The CDR3 region of rearranged TCR beta genes was amplified from genomic DNA by a multiplex PCR assay. The amplified TCR beta libraries were sequenced on the Illumina HiSeq System as 87-base-pair reads. Turning to the authors' computational methods: Across the 640 or so repertoires, a later analysis counted 80 million or so unique TCR beta chains, some 11 million of which were shared by at least two donors. Raw reads were error-corrected and collapsed into unique sequences with a nearest-neighbor algorithm that merged closely related sequences to remove PCR and sequencing errors. CDR3 sequences were aligned to IMGT reference sequences to assign V, D and J gene segments. For a sequence to be retained, at least a six-nucleotide match to both a V gene segment and a J gene segment was required. Rearrangements were classified as productive when the CDR3 lacked stop codons and remained in frame with V and J, and all other rearrangements were classified as non-productive. Following IMGT convention, CDR3 was defined as the stretch from the second conserved V-encoded cysteine up to the conserved J-encoded phenylalanine. The earlier analysis of 587 of the donors excluded sequences that lacked an unambiguous match to a single V gene segment. In an earlier analysis of almost 600 of the donors, a V segment was called functional when productive rearrangements were above 56.7%, and segregating when the standard deviation between donors exceeded 5%. A statistical classification framework was built to diagnose cytomegalovirus status from the catalog of TCR beta chain sequences. In a later analysis, V and J genes were assigned by comparing TCR nucleotide sequences against IMGT/GENE-DB human TR gene sequences. Using the TCRdist pipeline, a later analysis assigned CDR3 sequences along with most-parsimonious VDJ recombination scenarios. In a later analysis, each TCR beta chain was defined by its CDR3 amino acid sequence together with its V-gene family, and reads lacking a unique V-gene family were excluded. To address suspected cross-contamination and a sequencing artifact, a later analysis removed several hundred highly shared, low-generation-probability nucleotide sequences. In a later analysis, a clonal expansion index for each public chain was calculated from normalized within-repertoire ranks of inferred template counts. In a later analysis, generation probabilities were computed using a VDJ recombination model fitted to out-of-frame rearrangements, and the results were checked against IGoR. Hypergeometric tests were used in a later analysis to score TCR-TCR, TCR-HLA and TCR-CMV co-occurrence, with a repertoire-size bias correction applied to the TCR pairs. In a later analysis, false discovery rates were estimated by permuting HLA or CMV assignments 20 times. In a later analysis, co-occurring TCRs were grouped with DBSCAN, and TCRdist sequence similarity was added when clustering was performed within HLA-allele-positive subsets. For co-occurrence clustering, repertoires with fewer than 30,000 or more than 120,000 public chains were excluded, along with a handful of repertoires with anomalous nucleotide sharing. TCRdb stores this immuneACCESS table with in-frame sequences only. Part of the clones is absent; in the studies checked, under half of the shortfall reflects unresolved V genes, and no reason is known for the rest. Clone size and V and J calls were adopted from that table, with D and trimming inferred from the DNA. This sample is represented by 200,000 to 250,000 clones; around 86% of them were singletons. More than 8.5% of the sample is taken by the ten largest.

Sequencing was done on a sample of PBMCs. This clonotype was obtained from a woman between 50 and 59 years old in good health and CMV-seropositive. The sequence links TRBV6-5 to TRBJ2-7, with no confident D gene call. The base sequence is TGTGCCAGCAGTTACGGTGGAGCCCGCTACGAGCAGTACTTC. This encodes CASSYGGARYEQYF.